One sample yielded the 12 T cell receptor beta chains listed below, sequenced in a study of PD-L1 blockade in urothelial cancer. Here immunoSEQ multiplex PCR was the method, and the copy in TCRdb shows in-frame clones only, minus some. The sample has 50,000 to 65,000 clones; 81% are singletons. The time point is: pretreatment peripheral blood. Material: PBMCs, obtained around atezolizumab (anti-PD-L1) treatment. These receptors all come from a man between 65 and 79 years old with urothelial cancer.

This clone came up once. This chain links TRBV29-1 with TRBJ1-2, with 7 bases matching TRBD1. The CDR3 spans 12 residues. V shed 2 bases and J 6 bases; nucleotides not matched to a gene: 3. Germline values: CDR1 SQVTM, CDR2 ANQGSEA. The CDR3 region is CSVETQGDGYTF. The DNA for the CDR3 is TGCAGCGTTGAAACCCAGGGGGATGGCTACACCTTC.

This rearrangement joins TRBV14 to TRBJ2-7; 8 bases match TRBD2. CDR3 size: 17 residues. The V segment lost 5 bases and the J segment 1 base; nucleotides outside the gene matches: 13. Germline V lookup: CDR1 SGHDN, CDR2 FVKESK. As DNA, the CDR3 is TGTGCCAGCAGCGACCCTGCGGCGGGGGGAGGGTCCTACGAGCAGTACTTC. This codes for CASSDPAAGGGSYEQYF.

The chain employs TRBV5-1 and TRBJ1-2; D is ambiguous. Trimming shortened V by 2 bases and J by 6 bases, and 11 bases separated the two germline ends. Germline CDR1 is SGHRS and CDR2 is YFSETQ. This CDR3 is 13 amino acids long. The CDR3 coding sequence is TGCGCCAGCAGCTTCGATTACGGAGATGGCTACACCTTC. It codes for CASSFDYGDGYTF.

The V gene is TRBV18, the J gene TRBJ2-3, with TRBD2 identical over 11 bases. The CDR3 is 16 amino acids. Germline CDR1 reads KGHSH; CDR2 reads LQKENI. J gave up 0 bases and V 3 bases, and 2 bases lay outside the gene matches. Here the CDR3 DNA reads TGTGCCAGCTCACCGTGGACTAGCGGGAGCACAGATACGCAGTATTTT. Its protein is CASSPWTSGSTDTQYF.

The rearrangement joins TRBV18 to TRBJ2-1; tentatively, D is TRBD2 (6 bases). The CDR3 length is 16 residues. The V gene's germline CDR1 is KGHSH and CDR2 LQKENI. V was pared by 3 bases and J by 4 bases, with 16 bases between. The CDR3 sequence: CASSPRDRGLYNEQFF. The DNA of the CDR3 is TGTGCCAGCTCACCCCGGGATCGGGGGTTATACAATGAGCAGTTCTTC.

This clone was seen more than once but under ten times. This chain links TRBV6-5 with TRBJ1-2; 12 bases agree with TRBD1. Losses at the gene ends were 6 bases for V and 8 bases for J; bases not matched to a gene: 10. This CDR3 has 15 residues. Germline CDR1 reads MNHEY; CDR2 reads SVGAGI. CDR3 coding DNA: TGTGCCAGCAGCACCCGGGACAGGGGGCCGGGGGGCTACACCTTC. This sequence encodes CASSTRDRGPGGYTF.

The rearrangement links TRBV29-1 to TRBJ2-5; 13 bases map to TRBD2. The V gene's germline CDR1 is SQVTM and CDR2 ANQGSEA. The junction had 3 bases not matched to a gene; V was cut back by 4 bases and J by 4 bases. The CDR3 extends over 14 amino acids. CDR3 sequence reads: CSVVLAGGVETQYF. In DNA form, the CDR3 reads TGCAGCGTTGTACTAGCGGGAGGGGTAGAGACCCAGTACTTC.

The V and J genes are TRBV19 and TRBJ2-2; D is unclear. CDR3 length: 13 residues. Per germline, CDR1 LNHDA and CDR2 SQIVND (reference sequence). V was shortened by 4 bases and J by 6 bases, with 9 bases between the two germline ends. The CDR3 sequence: CASSTLLAGELFF. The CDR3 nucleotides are TGTGCCAGTAGTACCCTTCTAGCCGGGGAGCTGTTTTTT. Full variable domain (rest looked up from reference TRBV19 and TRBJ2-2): DGGITQSPKYLFRKEGQNVTLSCEQNLNHDAMYWYRQDPGQGLRLIYYSQIVNDFQKGDIAEGYSVSREKKESFPLTVTSAQKNPTAFYLCASSTLLAGELFFGEGSRLTVL.

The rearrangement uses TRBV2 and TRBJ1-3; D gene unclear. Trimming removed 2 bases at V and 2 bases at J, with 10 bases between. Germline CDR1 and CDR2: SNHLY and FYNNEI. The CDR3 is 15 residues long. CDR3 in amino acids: CASSELEGTGNTIYF. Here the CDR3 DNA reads TGTGCCAGCAGTGAATTGGAGGGCACTGGAAACACCATATATTTT.

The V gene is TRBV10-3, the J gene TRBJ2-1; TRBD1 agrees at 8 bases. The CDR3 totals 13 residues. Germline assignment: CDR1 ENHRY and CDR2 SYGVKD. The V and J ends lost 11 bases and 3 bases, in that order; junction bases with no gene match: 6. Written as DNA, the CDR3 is TGTGCCGTGGGACAGGAAAACTACAATGAGCAGTTCTTC. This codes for CAVGQENYNEQFF.

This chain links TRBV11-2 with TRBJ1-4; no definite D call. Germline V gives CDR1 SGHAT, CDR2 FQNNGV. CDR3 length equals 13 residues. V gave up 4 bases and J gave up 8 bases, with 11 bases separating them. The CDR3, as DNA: TGTGCCAGCAGCTCGACGCTCGGGGAAAAACTGTTTTTT. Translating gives CASSSTLGEKLFF. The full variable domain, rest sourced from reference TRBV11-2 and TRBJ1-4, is EAGVAQSPRYKIIEKRQSVAFWCNPISGHATLYWYQQILGQGPKLLIQFQNNGVVDDSQLPKDRFSAERLKGVDSTLKIQPAKLEDSAVYLCASSSTLGEKLFFGSGTQLSVL.

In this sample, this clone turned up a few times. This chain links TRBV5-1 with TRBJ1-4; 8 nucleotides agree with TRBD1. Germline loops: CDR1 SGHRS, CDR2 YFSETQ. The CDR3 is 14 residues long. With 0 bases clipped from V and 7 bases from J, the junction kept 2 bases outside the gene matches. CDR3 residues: CASSLAGGIEKLFF. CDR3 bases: TGCGCCAGCAGCTTGGCAGGGGGCATTGAAAAACTGTTTTTT.